The clone carrying this T cell receptor (beta chain) appeared a single time. The antigen is undetermined. This sample is part of a study of Ad26.COV2.S vaccination and SARS-CoV-2 variants. Study at large: Intramuscular Ad26.COV2.S at 5x10^10 or 1x10^11 viral particles.

The method was immunoSEQ multiplex PCR; TCRdb's version includes in-frame clones alone and lacks a portion of them. This table has about 390,000 clones, about 88% appearing once. Indicated treatment: roughly 18 received Ad26.COV2.S at low or high dose, single or two shots; five or six received placebo; per-sample allocation not given. Day 63 following the first vaccine or placebo injection was when the samples were taken. Built on an Ad26 vector, the vaccine expressed Wuhan-strain SARS-CoV-2 spike. Broader study findings: Breadth of non-spike TCRs did not differ between vaccinees and placebo recipients. Substantial breadth was reportedly displayed by spike-specific CD8+ and CD4+ T cell responses after vaccination.

Per germline, CDR1 SGHTA and CDR2 FQGNSA. The V gene lost 0 bases and the J gene lost 2 bases, with 5 bases spanning the gap. The CDR3 has 14 residues. The material sequenced was peripheral blood, taken in a trial of Ad26.COV2.S vaccine versus placebo. The rearrangement joins TRBV7-2 to TRBJ2-1, with D perhaps being TRBD1 or TRBD2 (5 bases each). The clonotype was recovered from a person aged 18-65 years who received the Ad26.COV2.S COVID-19 vaccine or a placebo. The CDR3 is CASSLAGAYNEQFF. The CDR3 bases are TGTGCCAGCAGCTTAGCGGGGGCCTACAATGAGCAGTTCTTC.